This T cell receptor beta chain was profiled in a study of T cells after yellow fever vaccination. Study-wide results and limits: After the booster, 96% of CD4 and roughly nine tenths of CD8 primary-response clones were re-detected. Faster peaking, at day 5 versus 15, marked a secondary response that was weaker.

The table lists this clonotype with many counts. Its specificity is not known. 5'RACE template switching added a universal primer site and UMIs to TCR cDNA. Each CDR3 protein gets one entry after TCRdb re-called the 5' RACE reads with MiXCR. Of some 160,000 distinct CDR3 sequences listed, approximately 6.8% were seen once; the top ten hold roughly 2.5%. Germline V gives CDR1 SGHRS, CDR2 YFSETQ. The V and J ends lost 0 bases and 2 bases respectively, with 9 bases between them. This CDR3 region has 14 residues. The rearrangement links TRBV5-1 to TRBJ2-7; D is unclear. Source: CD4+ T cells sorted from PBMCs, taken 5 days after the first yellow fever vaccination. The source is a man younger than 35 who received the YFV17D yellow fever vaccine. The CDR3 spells CASSLEAGPYEQYF. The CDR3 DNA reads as TGCGCCAGCAGCTTGGAGGCCGGTCCCTACGAGCAGTACTTC.